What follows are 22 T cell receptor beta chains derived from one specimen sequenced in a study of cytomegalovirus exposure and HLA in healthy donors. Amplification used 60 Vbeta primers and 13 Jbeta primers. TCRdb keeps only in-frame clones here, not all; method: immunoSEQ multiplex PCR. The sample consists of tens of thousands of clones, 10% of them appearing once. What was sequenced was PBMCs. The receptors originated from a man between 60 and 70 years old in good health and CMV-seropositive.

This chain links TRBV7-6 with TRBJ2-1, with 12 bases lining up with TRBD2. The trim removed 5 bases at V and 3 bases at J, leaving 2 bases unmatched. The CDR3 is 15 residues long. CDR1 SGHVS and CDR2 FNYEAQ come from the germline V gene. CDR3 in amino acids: CASSASGRDYNEQFF. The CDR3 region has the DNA TGTGCCAGCAGCGCTAGCGGGAGGGACTACAATGAGCAGTTCTTC.

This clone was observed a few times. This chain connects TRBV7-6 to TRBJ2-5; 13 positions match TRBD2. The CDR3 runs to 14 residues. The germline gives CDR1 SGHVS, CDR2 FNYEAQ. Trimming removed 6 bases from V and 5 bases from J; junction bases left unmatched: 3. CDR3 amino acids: CASRLTSGGETQYF. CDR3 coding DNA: TGTGCCAGCAGATTGACTAGCGGGGGGGAGACCCAGTACTTC.

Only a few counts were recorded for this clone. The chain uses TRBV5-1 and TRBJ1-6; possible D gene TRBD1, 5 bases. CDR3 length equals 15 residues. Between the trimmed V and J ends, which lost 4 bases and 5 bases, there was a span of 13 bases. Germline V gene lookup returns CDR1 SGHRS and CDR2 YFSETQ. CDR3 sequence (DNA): TGCGCCAGCAGCGCCGAAGGGGCCGATAATTCACCCCTCCACTTT. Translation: CASSAEGADNSPLHF.

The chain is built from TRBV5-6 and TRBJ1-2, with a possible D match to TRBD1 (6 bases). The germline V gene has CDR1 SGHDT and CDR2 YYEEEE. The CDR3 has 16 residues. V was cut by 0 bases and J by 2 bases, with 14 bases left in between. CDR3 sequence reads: CASSLGDRGGNYGYTF. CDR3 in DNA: TGTGCCAGCAGCTTGGGTGACCGAGGGGGAAACTATGGCTACACCTTC.

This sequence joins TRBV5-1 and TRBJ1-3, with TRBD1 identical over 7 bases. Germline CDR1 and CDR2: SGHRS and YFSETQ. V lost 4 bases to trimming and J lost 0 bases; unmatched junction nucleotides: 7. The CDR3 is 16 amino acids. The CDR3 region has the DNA TGCGCCAGCAGCCTAGGACAGGCGAGCTCTGGAAACACCATATATTTT. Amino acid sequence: CASSLGQASSGNTIYF.

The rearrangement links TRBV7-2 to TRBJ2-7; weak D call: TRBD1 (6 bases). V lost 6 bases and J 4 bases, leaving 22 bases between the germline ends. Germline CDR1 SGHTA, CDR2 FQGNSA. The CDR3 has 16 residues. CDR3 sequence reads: CASSEAEGTQRYEQYV. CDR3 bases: TGTGCCAGCAGTGAAGCGGAAGGGACACAACGATACGAGCAGTACGTC.

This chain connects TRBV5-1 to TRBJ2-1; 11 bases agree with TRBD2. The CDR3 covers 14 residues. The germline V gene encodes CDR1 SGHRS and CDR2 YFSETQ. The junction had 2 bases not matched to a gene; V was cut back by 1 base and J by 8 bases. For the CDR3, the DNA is TGCGCCAGCAGCTTGACTAGCGGGAGCTATGAGCAGTTCTTC. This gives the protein CASSLTSGSYEQFF.

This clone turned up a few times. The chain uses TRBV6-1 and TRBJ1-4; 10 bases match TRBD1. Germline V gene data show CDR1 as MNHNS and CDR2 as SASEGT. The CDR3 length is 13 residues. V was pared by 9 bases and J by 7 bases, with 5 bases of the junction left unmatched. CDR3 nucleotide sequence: TGTGCCAGTAACCGGGACAGGGGTGAAAAACTGTTTTTT. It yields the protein CASNRDRGEKLFF.

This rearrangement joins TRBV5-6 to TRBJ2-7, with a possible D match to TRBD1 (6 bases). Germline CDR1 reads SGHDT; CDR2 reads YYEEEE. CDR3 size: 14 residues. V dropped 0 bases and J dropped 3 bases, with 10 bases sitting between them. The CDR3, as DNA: TGTGCCAGCAGCTTGGACAGGGCCTTCTACGAGCAGTACGTC. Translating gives CASSLDRAFYEQYV.

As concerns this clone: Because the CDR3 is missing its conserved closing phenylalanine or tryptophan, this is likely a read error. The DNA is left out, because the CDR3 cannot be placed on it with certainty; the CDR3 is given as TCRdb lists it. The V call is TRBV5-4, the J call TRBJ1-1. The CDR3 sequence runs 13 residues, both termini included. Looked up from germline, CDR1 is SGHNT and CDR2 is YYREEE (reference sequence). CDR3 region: CASSFGLGTEALV.

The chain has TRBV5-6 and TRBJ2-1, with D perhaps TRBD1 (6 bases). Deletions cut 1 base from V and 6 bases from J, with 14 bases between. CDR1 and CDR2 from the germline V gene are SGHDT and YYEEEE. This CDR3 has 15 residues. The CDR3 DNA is TGTGCCAGCAGCTTGAGGAACAGGGCCGGCAATGAGCAGTTCTTC. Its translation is CASSLRNRAGNEQFF.

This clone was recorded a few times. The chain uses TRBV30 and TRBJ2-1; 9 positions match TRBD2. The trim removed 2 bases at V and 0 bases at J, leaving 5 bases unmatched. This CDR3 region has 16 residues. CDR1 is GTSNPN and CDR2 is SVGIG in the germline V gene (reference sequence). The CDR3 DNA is TGTGCCTGGAGTCTAGCGGGACTTAGCTCCTACAATGAGCAGTTCTTC. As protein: CAWSLAGLSSYNEQFF.

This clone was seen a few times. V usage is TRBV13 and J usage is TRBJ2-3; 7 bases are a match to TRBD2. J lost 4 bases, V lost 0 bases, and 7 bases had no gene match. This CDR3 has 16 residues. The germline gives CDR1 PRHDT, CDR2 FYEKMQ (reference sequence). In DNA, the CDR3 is TGTGCCAGCAGCTTAGGCCGAGGGGCGGGGGCAGATACGCAGTATTTT. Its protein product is CASSLGRGAGADTQYF.

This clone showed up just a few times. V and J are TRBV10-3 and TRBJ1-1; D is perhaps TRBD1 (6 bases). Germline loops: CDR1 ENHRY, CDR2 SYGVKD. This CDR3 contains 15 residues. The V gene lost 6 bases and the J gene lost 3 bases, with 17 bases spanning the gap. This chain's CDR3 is CAISYRETGDTEAFF. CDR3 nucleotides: TGTGCCATCAGCTACAGGGAAACAGGTGACACTGAAGCTTTCTTT.

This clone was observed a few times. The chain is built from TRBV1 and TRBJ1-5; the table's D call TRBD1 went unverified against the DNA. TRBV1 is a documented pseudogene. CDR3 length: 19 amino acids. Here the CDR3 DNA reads TGCACCAGCAGCCAAGTCCACCCCTCCCGAGGGACAGAATATCAGCCCCAGCATTTT. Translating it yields CTSSQVHPSRGTEYQPQHF.

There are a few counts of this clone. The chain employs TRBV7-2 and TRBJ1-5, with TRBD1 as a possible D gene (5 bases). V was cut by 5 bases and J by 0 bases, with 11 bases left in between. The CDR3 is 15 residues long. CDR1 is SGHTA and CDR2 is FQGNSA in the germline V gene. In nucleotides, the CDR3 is TGTGCCAGCAGCATTTTGACAGTTAGCAATCAGCCCCAGCATTTT. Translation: CASSILTVSNQPQHF.

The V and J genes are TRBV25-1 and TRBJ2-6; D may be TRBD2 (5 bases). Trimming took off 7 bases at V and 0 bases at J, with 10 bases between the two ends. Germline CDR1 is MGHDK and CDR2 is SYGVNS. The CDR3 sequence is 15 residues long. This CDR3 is CASTSGNSGANVLTF. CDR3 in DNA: TGTGCCAGCACCAGCGGAAACTCTGGGGCCAACGTCCTGACTTTC.

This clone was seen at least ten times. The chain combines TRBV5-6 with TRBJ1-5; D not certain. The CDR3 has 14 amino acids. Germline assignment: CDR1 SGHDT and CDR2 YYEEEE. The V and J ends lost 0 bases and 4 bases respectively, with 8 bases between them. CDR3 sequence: CASSLAEANQPQHF. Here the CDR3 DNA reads TGTGCCAGCAGCTTGGCGGAAGCGAATCAGCCCCAGCATTTT.

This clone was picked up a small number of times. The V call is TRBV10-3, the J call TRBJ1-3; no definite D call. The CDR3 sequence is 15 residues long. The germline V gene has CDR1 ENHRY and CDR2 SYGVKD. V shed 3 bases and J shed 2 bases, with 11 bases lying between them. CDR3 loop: CAISERVPTGNTIYF. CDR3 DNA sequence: TGTGCCATCAGTGAAAGAGTACCGACTGGAAACACCATATATTTT.

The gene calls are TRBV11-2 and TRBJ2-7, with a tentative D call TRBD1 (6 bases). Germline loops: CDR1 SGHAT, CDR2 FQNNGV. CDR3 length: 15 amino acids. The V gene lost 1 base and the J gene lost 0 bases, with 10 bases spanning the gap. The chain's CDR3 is CASSLGAGVSYEQYF. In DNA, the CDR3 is TGTGCCAGCAGCTTAGGGGCAGGGGTCTCCTACGAGCAGTACTTC.

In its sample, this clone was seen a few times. Here the CDR3 DNA reads TGTGCCAGCAGCTTGCTTCGTGGGGCCAACGTCCTGACTTTC. Translation: CASSLLRGANVLTF. This chain links TRBV5-8 with TRBJ2-6, with D uncertain. The V gene lost 1 base and the J gene lost 3 bases, with 5 bases spanning the gap. Germline values: CDR1 SGHTS, CDR2 YDEGEE. The CDR3 contains 14 residues.

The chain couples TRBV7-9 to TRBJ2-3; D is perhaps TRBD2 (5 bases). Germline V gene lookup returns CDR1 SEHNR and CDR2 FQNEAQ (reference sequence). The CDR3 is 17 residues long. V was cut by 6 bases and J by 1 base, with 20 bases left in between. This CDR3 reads CASSRSVLAEGTDTQYF. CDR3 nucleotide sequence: TGTGCCAGCAGTCGGTCCGTTTTGGCGGAGGGCACAGATACGCAGTATTTT. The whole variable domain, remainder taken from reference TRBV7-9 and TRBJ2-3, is DTGVSQNPRHKITKRGQNVTFRCDPISEHNRLYWYRQTLGQGPEFLTYFQNEAQLEKSRLLSDRFSAERPKGSFSTLEIQRTEQGDSAMYLCASSRSVLAEGTDTQYFGPGTRLTVL.